This TCR beta chain derives from a study of T cells in Graves' hyperthyroidism and ophthalmopathy. For the study at large: Before any treatment, at initial diagnosis, peripheral blood was collected.

Germline CDR1 SGHRS, CDR2 YFSETQ. V lost 2 bases and J 2 bases, leaving 11 bases between the germline ends. This CDR3 comprises 16 residues. TCR beta CDR3 regions were amplified from RNA transcripts. HTBI primers were the set used in a first-round RT-PCR of the TCR CDR3. TCRdb fed the multiplex PCR reads into MiXCR, producing one record per CDR3 protein. Here the sample spans around 560,000 distinct CDR3 sequences, around 15% being singletons. Worth noting for this clonotype: Its antigen is unknown.

Study-wide points: The authors' 13 V-J model separated ophthalmopathy from stable hyperthyroidism.

About 10 ml of fresh peripheral blood supplied the PBMCs. This TCR came from a woman between 18 and 30 years old with Graves' hyperthyroidism. What was sequenced was blood. The rearrangement uses TRBV5-1 and TRBJ2-6; D not certain. CDR3 sequence (DNA): TGCGCCAGCAGCTTCGGCCACAGCGCTGGGGCCAACGTCCTGACTTTC. Translation gives CASSFGHSAGANVLTF.